A selection of T cell receptor beta chains follows, all from one sample in a study of beta chain features in type 1 diabetes. Produced via immunoSEQ multiplex PCR; TCRdb's table is partial and in-frame only. The top ten hold over 0.4% of the sample, which has roughly 140,000 clones, approximately 52% seen once. The sample comprised Tregs from blood. These receptors came from a man aged 18 to 29 in good health. CDR3s leave out the opening cysteine and the closing phenylalanine or tryptophan.

J,V,CDR3
TRBJ1-2,TRBV19,ASSIAQFYGYT
TRBJ2-1,TRBV4-3,ASSLTGTGVYNEQF
TRBJ2-1,TRBV27,ASSWGGLFGGSYNEQF
TRBJ1-2,TRBV7-2,ASTTRQGQMVGGYT
TRBJ2-3,TRBV7-2,ASSMTSGSPTDTQY
TRBJ2-7,TRBV5-1,ASSPDRDYEQY
TRBJ1-5,TRBV7-2,ASSLGRGPQPQH
TRBJ1-2,TRBV7-9,ASSSRGPTGRDGYT
TRBJ2-7,TRBV7-2,ASSPGQGDSYEQY
TRBJ1-2,TRBV7-2,ASSSGAGSYYGYT
TRBJ1-5,TRBV6-6,ASSYPGTGSGQPQH
TRBJ2-7,TRBV7-6,ASSQDRGGDEQY
TRBJ2-7,TRBV15,ATSRGSMGEQY
TRBJ1-5,TRBV7-9,ASSAGTGYSNQPQH
TRBJ1-6,TRBV5-1,ASSLKQSSYNSPLH
TRBJ2-3,TRBV7-2,ASSFPVGASTDTQY
TRBJ2-5,TRBV30,AWSVYVRAAETQY
TRBJ2-7,TRBV18,ASSPAGVTYEQY
TRBJ1-1,TRBV6-5,ASSPIGNTEAF
TRBJ2-2,TRBV25-1,ASSTQRGRGNTGELF
TRBJ1-2,TRBV5-4,ASSLQGASYGYT
TRBJ1-2,TRBV10-2,ASSDRSYGYT
TRBJ1-1,TRBV2,ASNPQGMNTEAF
TRBJ2-3,TRBV7-9,ASSLASGGARSDTQY
TRBJ2-6,TRBV5-5,ASSRGLAPSGANVLT
TRBJ2-7,TRBV4-3,ASSPRLGGLGEQY
TRBJ2-7,TRBV18,ASSPSRQASYEQY
TRBJ2-7,TRBV11-1,ASSQPTGGLFEQY
TRBJ1-5,TRBV7-2,ASSFRLNAQPQH
TRBJ2-7,TRBV18,ASSPRTDTYEQY
TRBJ1-1,TRBV7-3,ASSLRTRGNESTEAF
TRBJ2-6,TRBV9,ASSVPARVTSGANVLT
TRBJ2-7,TRBV5-1,ASSWGGIRTYEQY
TRBJ2-5,TRBV30,AWSVVATQY
TRBJ2-1,TRBV7-9,ASSFLVVEDNEQF
TRBJ2-7,TRBV28,ASSLFYEQY
TRBJ1-1,TRBV2,ASRGQGVTEAF
TRBJ2-2,TRBV5-1,ASSREGLGELF
TRBJ1-1,TRBV7-2,ASSFQYTEAF
TRBJ2-7,TRBV18,ASSPLSSYEQY
TRBJ2-7,TRBV5-1,ASSLRTGIYYEQY
TRBJ2-1,TRBV5-1,ASSYPGGVSYNEQF
TRBJ2-5,TRBV30,AWSTWTGDEETQY
TRBJ2-2,TRBV28,ASSLISGRSGTGELF
TRBJ2-1,TRBV6-5,ASSREGNSYNEQF
TRBJ2-7,TRBV28,ASSLGLAGVTYEQY
TRBJ2-1,TRBV28,ASSSYDRLNEQF
TRBJ2-1,TRBV28,ATLTSGRYNEQF
TRBJ2-7,TRBV7-8,ASSLGTAYEQY
TRBJ1-5,TRBV28,ASSPLLRDRGQPQH
TRBJ2-3,TRBV5-1,ASSRTGDGTQY
TRBJ1-1,TRBV9,ASSVDVSSTEAF
TRBJ1-5,TRBV5-1,ASSPQASGRPQH
TRBJ2-1,TRBV7-2,ASSRRAGGPHYEQF
TRBJ2-3,TRBV5-1,ASTGGGTGGTDTQY
TRBJ1-2,TRBV28,ASSSYHGQGFYGYT
TRBJ2-7,TRBV27,ASSSPPTYEQY